What follows describes a single TCR beta chain. This sample was included in a study of blood T cell repertoires in COVID-19. Produced via immunoSEQ multiplex PCR; TCRdb's table is partial and in-frame only. The table includes under 200,000 clones, over 80% detected once. CDR1 is SQVTM and CDR2 is ANQGSEA in the germline V gene. V shed 6 bases, J shed 4 bases, and the junction held 3 bases outside the gene matches. The CDR3 is made up of 12 amino acids. This chain joins TRBV29-1 and TRBJ2-7; 10 nucleotides agree with TRBD2. Source material: peripheral blood. This sequence was found in a woman between 55 and 75 years old with acute or convalescent COVID-19. In nucleotides, the CDR3 is TGCAGCGTCGGGACTAGCGTTTACGAGCAGTACTTC. Residues: CSVGTSVYEQYF.